The present entry profiles one TCR beta chain with its context. These data originate in a study of OX40 agonist ivuxolimab in advanced cancers. Study as a whole: Males comprised 70% to 90% of the group, whose mean age was approximately 62 years (range 23 to 79).

Generated by immunoSEQ multiplex PCR, the TCRdb table keeps only in-frame clones and is missing some. This sample has under 20,000 clones, with 84% found just once. CDR3 length: 15 residues. With V trimmed by 5 bases and J by 5 bases, 9 bases remained unmatched. Germline V gene lookup returns CDR1 SGHTA and CDR2 FQGTGA. The chain combines TRBV7-3 with TRBJ2-5, with 9 bases matching TRBD2. The source of this sequence is an adult with an advanced solid tumor such as melanoma, head and neck, liver or kidney cancer. The source was CD4+ or CD8+ T cells sorted from blood, collected in a trial of the OX40 agonist ivuxolimab. CDR3 in amino acids: CASSPYSGSYETQYF. DNA for the CDR3: TGTGCCAGCAGCCCCTATAGCGGGAGTTATGAGACCCAGTACTTC. Drawing the rest from reference TRBV7-3 and TRBJ2-5, the complete variable domain is GAGVSQTPSNKVTEKGKYVELRCDPISGHTALYWYRQSLGQGPEFLIYFQGTGAADDSGLPNDRFFAVRPEGSVSTLKIQRTERGDSAVYLCASSPYSGSYETQYFGPGTRLLVL.